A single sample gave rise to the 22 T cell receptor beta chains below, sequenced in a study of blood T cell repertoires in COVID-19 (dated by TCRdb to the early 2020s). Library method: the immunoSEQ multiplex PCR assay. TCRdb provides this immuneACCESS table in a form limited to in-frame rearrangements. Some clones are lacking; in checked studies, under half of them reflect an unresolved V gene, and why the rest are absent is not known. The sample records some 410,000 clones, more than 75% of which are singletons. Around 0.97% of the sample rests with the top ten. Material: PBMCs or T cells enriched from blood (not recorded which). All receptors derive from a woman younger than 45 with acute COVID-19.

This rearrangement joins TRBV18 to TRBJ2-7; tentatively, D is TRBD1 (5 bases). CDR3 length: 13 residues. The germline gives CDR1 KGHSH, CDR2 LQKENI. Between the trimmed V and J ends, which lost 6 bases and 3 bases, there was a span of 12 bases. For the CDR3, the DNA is TGTGCCAGCTCGATCGGCAGGGACTACGAGCAGTACTTC. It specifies CASSIGRDYEQYF.

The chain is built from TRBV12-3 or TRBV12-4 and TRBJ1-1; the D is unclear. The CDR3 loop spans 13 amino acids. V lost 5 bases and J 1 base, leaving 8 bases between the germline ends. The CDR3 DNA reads TGTGCCAGCAGTCTTCAGGAGAACACTGAAGCTTTCTTT. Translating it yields CASSLQENTEAFF.

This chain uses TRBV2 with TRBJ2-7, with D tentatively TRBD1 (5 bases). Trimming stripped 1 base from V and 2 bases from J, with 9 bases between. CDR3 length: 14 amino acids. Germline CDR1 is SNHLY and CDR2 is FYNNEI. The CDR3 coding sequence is TGTGCCAGCAGTGAAGAGGCAGGGCCCTACGAGCAGTACTTC. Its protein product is CASSEEAGPYEQYF.

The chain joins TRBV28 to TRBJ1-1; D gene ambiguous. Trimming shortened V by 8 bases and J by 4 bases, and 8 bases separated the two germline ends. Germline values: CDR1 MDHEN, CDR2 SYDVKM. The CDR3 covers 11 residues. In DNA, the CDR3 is TGTGCCAGCGTGGCGGTCACTGAAGCTTTCTTT. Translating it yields CASVAVTEAFF.

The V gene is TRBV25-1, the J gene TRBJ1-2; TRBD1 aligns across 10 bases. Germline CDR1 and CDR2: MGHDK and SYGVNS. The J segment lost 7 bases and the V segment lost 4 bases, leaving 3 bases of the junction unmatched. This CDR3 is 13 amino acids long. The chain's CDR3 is CASSGQGAGGYTF. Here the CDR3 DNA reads TGTGCCAGCAGTGGACAGGGGGCGGGTGGCTACACCTTC.

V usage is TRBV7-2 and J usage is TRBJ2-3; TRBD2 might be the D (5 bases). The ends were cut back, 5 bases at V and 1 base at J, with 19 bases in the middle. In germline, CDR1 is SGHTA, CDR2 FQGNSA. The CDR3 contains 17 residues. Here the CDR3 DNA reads TGTGCCAGCAGCGCACCGGGGTGGACCCCGGGCACAGATACGCAGTATTTT. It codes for CASSAPGWTPGTDTQYF.

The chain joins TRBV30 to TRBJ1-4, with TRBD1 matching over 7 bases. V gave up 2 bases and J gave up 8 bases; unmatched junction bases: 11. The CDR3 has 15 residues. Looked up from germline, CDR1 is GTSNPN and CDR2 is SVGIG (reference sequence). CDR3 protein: CAWSKQRTGGEKLFF. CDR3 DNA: TGTGCCTGGAGTAAACAAAGGACAGGCGGGGAAAAACTGTTTTTT.

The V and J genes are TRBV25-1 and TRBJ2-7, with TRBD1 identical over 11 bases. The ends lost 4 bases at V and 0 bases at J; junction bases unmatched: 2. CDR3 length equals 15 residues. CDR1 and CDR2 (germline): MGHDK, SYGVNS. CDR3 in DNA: TGTGCCAGCAGTGCCGGGACAGGGGGCTCCTACGAGCAGTACTTC. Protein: CASSAGTGGSYEQYF.

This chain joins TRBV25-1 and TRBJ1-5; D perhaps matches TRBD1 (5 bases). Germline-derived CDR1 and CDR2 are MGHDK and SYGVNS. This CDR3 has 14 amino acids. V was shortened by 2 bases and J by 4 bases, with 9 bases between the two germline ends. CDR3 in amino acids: CASSEGGGNQPQHF. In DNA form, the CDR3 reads TGTGCCAGCAGTGAAGGGGGAGGGAATCAGCCCCAGCATTTT.

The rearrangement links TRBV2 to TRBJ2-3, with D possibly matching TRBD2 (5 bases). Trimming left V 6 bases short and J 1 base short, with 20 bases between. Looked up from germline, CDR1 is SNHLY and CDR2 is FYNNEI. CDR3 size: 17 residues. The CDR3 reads CASRASPDWPGTDTQYF. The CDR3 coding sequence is TGTGCCAGCAGAGCGTCACCGGACTGGCCGGGCACAGATACGCAGTATTTT.

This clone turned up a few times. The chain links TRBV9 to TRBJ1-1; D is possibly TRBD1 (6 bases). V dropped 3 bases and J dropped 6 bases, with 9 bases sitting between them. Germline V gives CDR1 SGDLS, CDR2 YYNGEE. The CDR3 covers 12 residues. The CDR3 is CASSGNRAEAFF. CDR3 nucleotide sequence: TGTGCCAGCAGCGGGAACAGGGCTGAAGCTTTCTTT.

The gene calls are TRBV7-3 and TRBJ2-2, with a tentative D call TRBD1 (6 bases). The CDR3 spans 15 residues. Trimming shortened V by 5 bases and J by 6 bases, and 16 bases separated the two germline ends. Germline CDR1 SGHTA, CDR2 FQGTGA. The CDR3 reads CASSPQGDGAGELFF. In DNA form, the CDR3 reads TGTGCCAGCAGCCCACAGGGAGATGGTGCCGGGGAGCTGTTTTTT.

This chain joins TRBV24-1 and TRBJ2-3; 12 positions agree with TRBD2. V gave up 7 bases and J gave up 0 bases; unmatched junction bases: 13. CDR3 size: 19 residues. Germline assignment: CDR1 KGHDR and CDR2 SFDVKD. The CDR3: CATSPTGTSGWSSTDTQYF. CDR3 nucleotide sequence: TGTGCCACCAGCCCCACCGGGACTAGCGGGTGGTCTAGCACAGATACGCAGTATTTT.

In nucleotides, the CDR3 is TGTGCCAGCAGCCCTGACAACTTTCAGCCCCAGCATTTT. Its protein is CASSPDNFQPQHF. The V call is TRBV12-3 or TRBV12-4, the J call TRBJ1-5, with D unclear. This CDR3 spans 13 amino acids. V was shortened by 6 bases and J by 6 bases, with 12 bases between the two germline ends.

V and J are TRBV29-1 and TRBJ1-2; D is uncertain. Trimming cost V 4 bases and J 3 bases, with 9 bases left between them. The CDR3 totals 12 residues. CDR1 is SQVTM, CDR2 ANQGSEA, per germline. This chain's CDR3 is CSVVREYYGYTF. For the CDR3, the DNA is TGCAGCGTTGTTCGGGAGTACTATGGCTACACCTTC. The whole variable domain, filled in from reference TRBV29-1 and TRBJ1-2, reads SAVISQKPSRDICQRGTSLTIQCQVDSQVTMMFWYRQQPGQSLTLIATANQGSEATYESGFVIDKFPISRPNLTFSTLTVSNMSPEDSSIYLCSVVREYYGYTFGSGTRLTVV.

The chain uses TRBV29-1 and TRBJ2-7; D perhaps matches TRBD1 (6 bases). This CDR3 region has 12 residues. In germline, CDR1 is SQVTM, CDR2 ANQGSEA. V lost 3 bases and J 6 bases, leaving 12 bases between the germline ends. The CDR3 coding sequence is TGCAGCGTTGAGGGGCAGGGGCCCGAGCAGTACTTC. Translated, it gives CSVEGQGPEQYF.

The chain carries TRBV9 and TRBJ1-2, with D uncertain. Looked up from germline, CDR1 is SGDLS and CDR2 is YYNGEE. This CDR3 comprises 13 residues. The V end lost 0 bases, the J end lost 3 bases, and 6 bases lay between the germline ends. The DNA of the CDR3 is TGTGCCAGCAGCGTAGGGCCTTACTATGGCTACACCTTC. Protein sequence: CASSVGPYYGYTF.

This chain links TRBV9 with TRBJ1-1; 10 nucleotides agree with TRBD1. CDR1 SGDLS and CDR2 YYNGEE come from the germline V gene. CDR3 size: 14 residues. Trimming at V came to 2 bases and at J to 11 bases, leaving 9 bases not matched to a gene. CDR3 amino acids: CASSVGTGALGAFF. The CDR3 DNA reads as TGTGCCAGCAGCGTCGGGACAGGGGCCCTTGGGGCTTTCTTT.

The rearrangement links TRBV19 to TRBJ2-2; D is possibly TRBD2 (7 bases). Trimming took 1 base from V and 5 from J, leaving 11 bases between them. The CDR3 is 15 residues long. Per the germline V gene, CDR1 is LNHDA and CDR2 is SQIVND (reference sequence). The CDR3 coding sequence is TGTGCCAGTAGTATAGGGGGAGGGGGTACCGGGGAGCTGTTTTTT. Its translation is CASSIGGGGTGELFF. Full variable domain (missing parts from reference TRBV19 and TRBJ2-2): DGGITQSPKYLFRKEGQNVTLSCEQNLNHDAMYWYRQDPGQGLRLIYYSQIVNDFQKGDIAEGYSVSREKKESFPLTVTSAQKNPTAFYLCASSIGGGGTGELFFGEGSRLTVL.

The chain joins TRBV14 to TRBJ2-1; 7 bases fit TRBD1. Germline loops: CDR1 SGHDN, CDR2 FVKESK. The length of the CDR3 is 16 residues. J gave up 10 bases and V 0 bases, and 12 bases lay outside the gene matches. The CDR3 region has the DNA TGTGCCAGCAGCCAAGATTGGGGGACAGCCAGGCCCGAGCAGTTCTTC. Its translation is CASSQDWGTARPEQFF.

CDR3 loop: CASAWTGGGYTF. The CDR3 nucleotides are TGTGCTAGTGCCTGGACAGGGGGAGGCTACACCTTC. The rearrangement joins TRBV12-5 to TRBJ1-2, with 10 bases aligning to TRBD1. This CDR3 region has 12 residues. Germline CDR1 LGHNT, CDR2 FRNRAP. Trimming at V came to 7 bases and at J to 8 bases, leaving 4 bases not matched to a gene.

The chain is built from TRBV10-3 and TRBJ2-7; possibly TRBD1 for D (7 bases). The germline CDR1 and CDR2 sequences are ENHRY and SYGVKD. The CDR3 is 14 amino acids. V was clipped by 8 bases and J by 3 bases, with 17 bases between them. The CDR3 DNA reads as TGTGCCATCGGTTCGGCAGGGGGAGGCTACGAGCAGTACTTC. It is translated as CAIGSAGGGYEQYF.